A few counts support the clone carrying this TCR beta chain. As yet, its antigen is unknown. The CDR3 covers 15 residues. V was clipped by 6 bases and J by 2 bases; unmatched bases: 7. Germline loops: CDR1 MNHNY, CDR2 SVGAGI (reference sequence). The sample is drawn from a study of blood T cells in healthy people across ages. Sample-barcoded 5' priming and a J-beta primer mix drove a second PCR of roughly 6 to 12 cycles. No fewer than 3 million CDR3-containing paired-end reads came from each sample. In TCRdb, the 5' RACE reads were re-called with MiXCR into one record per CDR3 protein. The profile covers hundreds of thousands of distinct CDR3 sequences, with around 50% appearing a single time and approximately 23% taken by the ten largest. General study points: Older age went with lower TCR beta diversity per million T cells, in a roughly linear way.

The receptor's source is a man older than 75 in good health. The sequenced sample was blood. V is TRBV6-6 and J is TRBJ2-5; 9 positions agree with TRBD1. The CDR3 sequence: CASSSPDRGQETQYF. CDR3 in DNA: TGTGCCAGCAGCTCACCCGACAGGGGGCAAGAGACCCAGTACTTC.